This TCR beta chain was sequenced in a study of identical twins. Remarks on this clonotype: Its antigen remains unidentified.

Study observations and caveats: Researchers reported weaker excess twin sharing in beta out-of-frame sequences. Its conclusions, products of cross-sectional statistical analysis, did not come from following the same donors.

All donors comprised healthy Caucasians. The CDR3 totals 14 residues. V was pared by 5 bases and J by 0 bases, with 9 bases between. Germline V gives CDR1 LNHDA, CDR2 SQIVND (reference sequence). Through template switching, a universal primer site was introduced, and the cDNA contained unique molecular identifiers. TCRdb ran MiXCR on the 5' RACE reads and lists one entry per CDR3 protein. Found here are roughly 250,000 distinct CDR3 sequences, about 14% of them singletons; the top ten hold approximately 9.3%. What was sequenced was memory (CD45RO+) T cells sorted from blood. This chain links TRBV19 with TRBJ2-3; D unclear. The receptor was isolated from a woman aged 18-35 years in good health. The CDR3 coding sequence is TGTGCCAGTAGTTTTGCCGGTAGCACAGATACGCAGTATTTT. As protein: CASSFAGSTDTQYF. Full variable domain (rest looked up from reference TRBV19 and TRBJ2-3): DGGITQSPKYLFRKEGQNVTLSCEQNLNHDAMYWYRQDPGQGLRLIYYSQIVNDFQKGDIAEGYSVSREKKESFPLTVTSAQKNPTAFYLCASSFAGSTDTQYFGPGTRLTVL.